These T cell receptor beta chains were read from a single sample in a study of blood T cells in healthy people across ages. TCRdb re-analysed the 5' RACE reads in MiXCR, keeping a single row per CDR3 protein. The data show hundreds of thousands of distinct CDR3 sequences, around 28% seen once. Sequencing input: blood. Receptor source: a woman aged 80 or over in good health. Both conserved end residues are part of each CDR3. The order of the fields is V gene, J gene, D gene, CDR3 protein. D genes are given only for firm matches.

TRBV3-1	TRBJ1-1	.	CASSQETLRSTEAFF
TRBV7-2	TRBJ1-2	TRBD1	CASSSTPTGVGGYTF
TRBV18	TRBJ2-1	TRBD1	CASSSRGQGTYNEQFF
TRBV6-2/TRBV6-3	TRBJ2-1	.	CASSKLGVEGNEQFF
TRBV6-6	TRBJ2-7	.	CASTGASYEQYF
TRBV4-3	TRBJ2-1	TRBD1	CASSQEFSGGNEQFF
TRBV5-1	TRBJ2-3	.	CASSLESRVTTDTQYF
TRBV7-2	TRBJ1-2	.	CASADGGVGSYGYTF
TRBV29-1	TRBJ1-1	.	CSVDGFANTEAFF
TRBV2	TRBJ2-2	.	CASNDPGELFF
TRBV18	TRBJ2-1	TRBD2	CASSPSGTSGGSEQFF
TRBV29-1	TRBJ1-1	TRBD1	CSALGVTGGLGEALF
TRBV18	TRBJ2-6	.	CASSPLPVASGANVLTF
TRBV6-5	TRBJ2-5	TRBD2	CASSYSGGGALETQYF
TRBV29-1	TRBJ2-1	TRBD2	CSLAGTSGRKVYNEQFF
TRBV7-2	TRBJ1-6	.	CASSLASPGNNSPLHF
TRBV7-2	TRBJ1-4	TRBD1	CASSPGQGEGKLFF
TRBV6-5	TRBJ1-1	TRBD1	CASRSRDSSGNTEAFF
TRBV7-9	TRBJ1-2	.	CASSGNSPYGYTF
TRBV7-9	TRBJ2-1	TRBD1	CASSLGDSQFF
TRBV7-2	TRBJ2-1	TRBD1	CASSLAQLTGSEQFF
TRBV11-2	TRBJ2-1	.	CASSQGGWGYNEQFF
TRBV27	TRBJ2-3	.	CASSRLSGPFFPSTDTQYF
TRBV10-3	TRBJ2-7	TRBD1	CAISRTGEYEQYF
TRBV29-1	TRBJ1-1	.	CSVTDVRTEAFF
TRBV7-2	TRBJ1-2	TRBD1	CAGSRDRDSGYTF
TRBV27	TRBJ1-5	TRBD1	CASSRDRSANQPQHF
TRBV11-2	TRBJ2-5	.	CASRTLGGNEQYF
TRBV7-9	TRBJ1-4	.	CAGSLGSSQGYEKLFF
TRBV20-1	TRBJ1-2	TRBD1	CSASTTGLRGYTF
TRBV7-2	TRBJ1-2	.	CASSPTHLGYTF
TRBV29-1	TRBJ2-7	TRBD1	CSVGVFATGSSEQYF
TRBV27	TRBJ1-5	.	CASSGVILNQPQHF